This is a list of T cell receptor beta chains from one sample in a study of cytotoxic CD8 clonotypes in ibrutinib-treated CLL. Sequenced by immunoSEQ multiplex PCR; TCRdb stores in-frame clones only, minus some. The table shows approximately 130,000 clones, with 84% occurring only once. Sequencing was performed on PBMCs, taken after 24 months of ibrutinib treatment. The receptor set was obtained from a human donor with chronic lymphocytic leukemia. Each CDR3 is given with its conserved first and last residue. The D gene is left open where the match is weak. For some rows the clone size is stated as once, few or many, or as a class when expanded; others skip it.

D gene	clone size	V gene	J gene	CDR3 DNA	CDR3 protein
TRBD1	.	TRBV28	TRBJ1-2	TGTGCCAGCAGCCCCCTAGACAGGGGTTGGTATGGCTACACCTTC	CASSPLDRGWYGYTF
TRBD1	.	TRBV11-2	TRBJ1-2	TGTGCCAGCAGCCAAAACAGGGGCTCCCTCTATGGCTACACCTTC	CASSQNRGSLYGYTF
TRBD1	.	TRBV6-6	TRBJ1-4	TGTGCCAGCAGGGACAGGGCTTGGGCAACTAATGAAAAACTGTTTTTT	CASRDRAWATNEKLFF
.	.	TRBV6-6	TRBJ1-3	TGTGCCAGCAGTAGGGAGTCTGGAAACACCATATATTTT	CASSRESGNTIYF
.	.	TRBV7-2	TRBJ2-7	TGTGCCAGCAGCTCCCCGGGACACTACGAGCAGTACTTC	CASSSPGHYEQYF
.	.	TRBV7-2	TRBJ2-3	TGTGCCAGCAGCTTAATGGCGACAGCCCCGCCAGATACGCAGTATTTT	CASSLMATAPPDTQYF
.	.	TRBV4-3	TRBJ2-1	TGCGCCAGCAGCGAGCGGGCTCCAGCACCCTACAATGAGCAGTTCTTC	CASSERAPAPYNEQFF
.	.	TRBV5-4	TRBJ1-4	TGTGCCAGCAGCCAAGAGTGGACCGGTGGTGGAGAAAAACTGTTTTTT	CASSQEWTGGGEKLFF
TRBD1	.	TRBV4-3	TRBJ1-6	TGCGCCAGCAGCCAAGATCGACGGCAGGGGGGCTCACCCCTCCACTTT	CASSQDRRQGGSPLHF
.	.	TRBV7-9	TRBJ1-2	TGTGCCAGCAGCTTAGCGGACGACACTTACTATGGCTACACCTTC	CASSLADDTYYGYTF
TRBD1	.	TRBV6-5	TRBJ2-1	TGTGCCAGCAGTTACTCCTCCCGGGACAGGATGTTCTTC	CASSYSSRDRMFF
.	.	TRBV7-2	TRBJ1-1	TGTGCCAGCAGCTCCCTTGGCATGAACACTGAAGCTTTCTTT	CASSSLGMNTEAFF
.	.	TRBV29-1	TRBJ1-2	TGCAGCGATAGAGGGGGTCATGGCTACACCTTC	CSDRGGHGYTF
TRBD1	.	TRBV19	TRBJ2-4	TGTGCCAGTAGTATATGGGGGACAGGGATTGGCAAAAACATTCAGTACTTC	CASSIWGTGIGKNIQYF
.	.	TRBV9	TRBJ2-7	TGTGCCAGCAGCACCCACACCGGGACTGACTACGAGCAGTACTTC	CASSTHTGTDYEQYF
.	.	TRBV28	TRBJ2-1	TGTGCCAGCAGTGCGAGGGGGAGCTCCTACAATGAGCAGTTCTTC	CASSARGSSYNEQFF
TRBD2	few	TRBV5-5	TRBJ2-3	TGTGCCAGCAGCCCAACCTTAGCGGGGGGTACAGATACGCAGTATTTT	CASSPTLAGGTDTQYF
.	.	TRBV2	TRBJ2-5	TGTGCCAGCAGTGACCCCCCCCGGGCCTCAGAGGTGTGGGAGACCCAGTACTTC	CASSDPPRASEVWETQYF
TRBD1	.	TRBV7-2	TRBJ1-5	TGTGCCAGCAGCTTAGCCCCCAGGACAGGGCGCAATCAGCCCCAGCATTTT	CASSLAPRTGRNQPQHF
TRBD1	.	TRBV18	TRBJ2-3	TGTGCCAGCTCACTCGGACAGGGTATTGCAGATACGCAGTATTTT	CASSLGQGIADTQYF
.	.	TRBV11-2	TRBJ1-1	TGTGCCAGCAGTTTGAGGGGCGCAATGAACACTGAAGCTTTCTTT	CASSLRGAMNTEAFF
.	.	TRBV18	TRBJ1-4	TGTGCCAGCTCACCCCTGAAAGGGGCAACTAATGAAAAACTGTTTTTT	CASSPLKGATNEKLFF